This entry concerns a single T cell receptor beta chain. The data stem from a study of shared clonotypes between healthy human individuals. The CDR3 consists of 13 residues. Germline CDR1 MDHEN, CDR2 SYDVKM. V lost 2 bases to trimming and J lost 7 bases, with 11 bases between them. The protocol was immunoSEQ multiplex PCR, while the TCRdb copy is restricted to in-frame clones and leaves out a portion. The data hold about 1.1 million clones, with approximately 78% observed a single time. The chain couples TRBV28 to TRBJ1-1; D is undetermined. Input material: memory CD4+ T cells from PBMCs. As for subset: CD45RA-negative fraction. The source is a man between 18 and 29 years old in good health. Some clones in this sample may be carry-over from other donors' samples. As DNA, the CDR3 is TGTGCCAGCAGTTTAGTCAAACAGAGTGAAGCTTTCTTT. Translating gives CASSLVKQSEAFF.